This passage covers 3 T cell receptor beta chains from one sample sequenced in a study of shared clonotypes between healthy human individuals. Clones were read by immunoSEQ multiplex PCR, and TCRdb kept only the in-frame ones, dropping some. The table shows approximately 1,500,000 clones, with approximately 98% occurring only once. Sequenced material: naive CD4+ T cells sorted from blood. The subset: CD45RA+ positively selected. The source of these receptors is a man aged 25-45 years in good health.

The chain couples TRBV5-1 to TRBJ2-1; 12 bases fit TRBD2. The CDR3 sequence is 16 residues long. With V trimmed by 3 bases and J by 8 bases, 9 bases remained unmatched. In germline, CDR1 is SGHRS, CDR2 YFSETQ. CDR3: CASSSALAGGFYEQFF. CDR3 in DNA: TGCGCCAGCAGCTCAGCCCTAGCGGGAGGGTTCTATGAGCAGTTCTTC.

J is TRBJ1-1 and V is TRBV12-5, with D possibly TRBD1 on 6 matching bases. The V gene lost 6 bases and the J gene lost 0 bases, with 23 bases spanning the gap. Germline CDR1 is LGHNT and CDR2 is FRNRAP. The length of the CDR3 is 18 residues. CDR3 sequence: CASGHRTVGANMNTEAFF. The CDR3 DNA reads TGTGCTAGTGGCCATCGGACAGTGGGGGCCAATATGAACACTGAAGCTTTCTTT.

The chain recombines TRBV28 with TRBJ2-2, with 7 bases matching TRBD1. Germline-derived CDR1 and CDR2 are MDHEN and SYDVKM. V lost 4 bases, J lost 3 bases, and 8 bases stayed unmatched. The length of the CDR3 is 16 residues. The CDR3 spells CASSYRTGRDTGELFF. As DNA, the CDR3 is TGTGCCAGCAGTTACAGGACAGGACGAGACACCGGGGAGCTGTTTTTT.